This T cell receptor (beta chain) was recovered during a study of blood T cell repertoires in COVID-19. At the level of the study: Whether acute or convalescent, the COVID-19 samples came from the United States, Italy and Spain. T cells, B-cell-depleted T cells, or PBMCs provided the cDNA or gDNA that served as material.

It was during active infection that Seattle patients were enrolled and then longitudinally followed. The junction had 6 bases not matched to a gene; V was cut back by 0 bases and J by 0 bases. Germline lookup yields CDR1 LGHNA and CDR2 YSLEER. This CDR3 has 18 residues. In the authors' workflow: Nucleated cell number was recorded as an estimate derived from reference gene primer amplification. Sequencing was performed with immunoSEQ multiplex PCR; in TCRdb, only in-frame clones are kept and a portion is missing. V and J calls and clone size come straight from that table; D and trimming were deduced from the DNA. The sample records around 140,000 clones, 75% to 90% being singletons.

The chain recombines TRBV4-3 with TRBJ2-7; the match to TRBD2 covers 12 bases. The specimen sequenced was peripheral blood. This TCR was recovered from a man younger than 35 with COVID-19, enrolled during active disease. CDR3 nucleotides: TGCGCCAGCAGCCAAGAATTTTCTAGCGGGAGGGCCTCCTACGAGCAGTACTTC. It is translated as CASSQEFSSGRASYEQYF.